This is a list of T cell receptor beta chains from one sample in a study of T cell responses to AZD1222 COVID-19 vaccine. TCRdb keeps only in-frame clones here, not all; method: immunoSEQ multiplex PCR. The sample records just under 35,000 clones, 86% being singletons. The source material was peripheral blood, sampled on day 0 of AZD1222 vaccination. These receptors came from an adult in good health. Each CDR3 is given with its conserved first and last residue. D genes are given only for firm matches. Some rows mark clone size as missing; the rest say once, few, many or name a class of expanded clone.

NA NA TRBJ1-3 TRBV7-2 TGTGCCAGCAGCTGGTCCAAGGGGTTAGGAAACACCATATATTTT CASSWSKGLGNTIYF
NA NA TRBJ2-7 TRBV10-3 TGTGCCATCAGCACCGGGACCCTCTACGAGCAGTACTTC CAISTGTLYEQYF
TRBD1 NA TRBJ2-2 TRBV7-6 TGTGCCAGCAGCATTGGACAGGGGACGAACACCGGGGAGCTGTTTTTT CASSIGQGTNTGELFF
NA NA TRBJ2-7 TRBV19 TGTGCCAGTAGTATCTCACGGGGGACGACCTACGAGCAGTACTTC CASSISRGTTYEQYF
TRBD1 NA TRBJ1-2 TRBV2 TGTGCCAGCAGTGAACAGAGACAGGGGAGGAATGGCTACACCTTC CASSEQRQGRNGYTF
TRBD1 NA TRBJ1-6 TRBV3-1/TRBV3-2 TGTGCCAGCAGCCAAAAGGGACAGGGGACTTCACCCCTCCACTTT CASSQKGQGTSPLHF
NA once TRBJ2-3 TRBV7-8 TGTGCCAGCAGCCTACGGGACACTAACACAGATACGCAGTATTTT CASSLRDTNTDTQYF
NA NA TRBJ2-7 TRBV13 TGTGCCAGCAGCTCTTCCTCGGGACGCTCCTACGAGCAGTACTTC CASSSSSGRSYEQYF
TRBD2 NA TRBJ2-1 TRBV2 TGTGCCAGCAAGCGCACAGCGGGGGGCCCCCGCTCCTACAATGAGCAGTTCTTC CASKRTAGGPRSYNEQFF
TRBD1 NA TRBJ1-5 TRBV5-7 TGTGCCAGCAGCTCCGGGACAGGGGGCTCAGGTCAGCCCCAGCATTTT CASSSGTGGSGQPQHF
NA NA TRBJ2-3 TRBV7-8 TGTGCCAGCAGCTTAGGGGTCAGGGATTCAGATACGCAGTATTTT CASSLGVRDSDTQYF
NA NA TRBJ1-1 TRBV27 TGTGCCTCGGGGCAGTTGAACACTGAAGCTTTCTTT CASGQLNTEAFF
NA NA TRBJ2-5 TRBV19 TGTGCCAGTAGTATGGGCAGGGTTCGCCAAGAGACCCAGTACTTC CASSMGRVRQETQYF
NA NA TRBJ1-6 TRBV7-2 TGTGCCAGCAGCTTGGGCGGACCCCTCCACTTT CASSLGGPLHF
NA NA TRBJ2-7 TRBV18 TGTGCCAGCTCACGGGACTCCGGCTCCTACGAGCAGTACTTC CASSRDSGSYEQYF